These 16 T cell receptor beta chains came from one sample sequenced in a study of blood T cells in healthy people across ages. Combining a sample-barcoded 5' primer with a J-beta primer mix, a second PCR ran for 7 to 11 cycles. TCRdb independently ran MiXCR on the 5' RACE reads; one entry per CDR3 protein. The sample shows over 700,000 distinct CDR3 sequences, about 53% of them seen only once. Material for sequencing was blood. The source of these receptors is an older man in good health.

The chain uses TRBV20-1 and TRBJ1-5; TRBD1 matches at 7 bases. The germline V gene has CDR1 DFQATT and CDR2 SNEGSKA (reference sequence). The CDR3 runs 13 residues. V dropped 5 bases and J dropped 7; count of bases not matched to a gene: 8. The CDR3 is CSASQGERQPQHF. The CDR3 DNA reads TGCAGTGCTTCCCAGGGGGAAAGGCAGCCCCAGCATTTT.

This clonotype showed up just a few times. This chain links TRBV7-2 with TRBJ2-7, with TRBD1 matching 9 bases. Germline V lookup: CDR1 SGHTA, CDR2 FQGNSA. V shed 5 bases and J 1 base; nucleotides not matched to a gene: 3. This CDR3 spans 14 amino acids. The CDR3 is CASSRTGESYEQYF. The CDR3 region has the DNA TGTGCCAGCAGCCGGACAGGGGAATCCTACGAGCAGTACTTC.

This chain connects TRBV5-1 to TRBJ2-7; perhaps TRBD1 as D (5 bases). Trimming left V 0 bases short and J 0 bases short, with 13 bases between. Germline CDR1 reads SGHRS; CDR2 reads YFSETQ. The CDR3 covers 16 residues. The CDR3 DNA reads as TGCGCCAGCAGCTTGGGGGGCAGCGCCAGCTCCTACGAGCAGTACTTC. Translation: CASSLGGSASSYEQYF. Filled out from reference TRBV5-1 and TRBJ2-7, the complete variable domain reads KAGVTQTPRYLIKTRGQQVTLSCSPISGHRSVSWYQQTPGQGLQFLFEYFSETQRNKGNFPGRFSGRQFSNSRSEMNVSTLELGDSALYLCASSLGGSASSYEQYFGPGTRLTVT.

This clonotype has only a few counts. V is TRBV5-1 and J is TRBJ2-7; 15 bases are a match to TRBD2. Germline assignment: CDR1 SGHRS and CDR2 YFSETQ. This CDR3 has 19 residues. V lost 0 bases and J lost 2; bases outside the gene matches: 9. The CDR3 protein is CASSLGTSGRVANPYEQYF. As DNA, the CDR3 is TGCGCCAGCAGCTTGGGGACTAGCGGGAGGGTCGCTAATCCCTACGAGCAGTACTTC.

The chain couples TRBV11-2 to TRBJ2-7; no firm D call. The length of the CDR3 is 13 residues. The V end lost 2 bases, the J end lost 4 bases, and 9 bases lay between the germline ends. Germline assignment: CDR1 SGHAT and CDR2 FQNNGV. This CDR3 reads CASSLTTNYEQYF. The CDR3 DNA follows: TGTGCCAGCAGCTTAACCACTAATTACGAGCAGTACTTC.

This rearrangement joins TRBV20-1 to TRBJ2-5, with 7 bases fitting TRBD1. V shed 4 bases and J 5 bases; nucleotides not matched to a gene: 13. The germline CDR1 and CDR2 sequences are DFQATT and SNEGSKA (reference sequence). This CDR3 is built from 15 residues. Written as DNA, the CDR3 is TGCAGTGCTAACCCAGGACAGGATGCCATGGAGACCCAGTACTTC. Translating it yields CSANPGQDAMETQYF.

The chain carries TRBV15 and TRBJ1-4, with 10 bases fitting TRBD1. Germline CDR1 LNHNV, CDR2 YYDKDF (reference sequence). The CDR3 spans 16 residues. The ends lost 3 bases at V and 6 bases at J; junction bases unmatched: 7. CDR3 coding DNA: TGTGCCACCAGCAGCGACAGGGGGCGCCAGGATGAAAAACTGTTTTTT. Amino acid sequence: CATSSDRGRQDEKLFF.

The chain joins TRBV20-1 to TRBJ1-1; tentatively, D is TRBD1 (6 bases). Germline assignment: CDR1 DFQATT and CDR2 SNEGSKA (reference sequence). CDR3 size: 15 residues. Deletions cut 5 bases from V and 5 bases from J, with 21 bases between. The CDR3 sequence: CSAYLPGAAGTEAFF. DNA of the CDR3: TGCAGTGCTTACTTACCAGGGGCCGCGGGGACTGAAGCTTTCTTT.

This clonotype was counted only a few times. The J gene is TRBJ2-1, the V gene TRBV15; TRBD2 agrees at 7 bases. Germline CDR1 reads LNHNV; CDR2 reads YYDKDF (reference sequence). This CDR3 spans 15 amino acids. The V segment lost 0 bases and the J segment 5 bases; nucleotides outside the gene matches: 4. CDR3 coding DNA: TGTGCCACCAGCAGAGATACACTAGCGAACAATGAGCAGTTCTTC. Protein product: CATSRDTLANNEQFF.

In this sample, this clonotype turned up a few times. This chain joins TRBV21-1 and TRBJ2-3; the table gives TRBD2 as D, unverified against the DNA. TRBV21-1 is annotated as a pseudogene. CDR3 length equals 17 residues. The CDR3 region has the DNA TGTGCCAGCCCTTTGAACACCGGGACTAGCGGCACAGATACGCAGTATTTT. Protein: CASPLNTGTSGTDTQYF.

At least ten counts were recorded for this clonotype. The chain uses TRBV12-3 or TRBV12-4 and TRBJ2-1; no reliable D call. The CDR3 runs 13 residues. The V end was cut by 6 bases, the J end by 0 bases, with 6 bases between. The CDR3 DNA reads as TGTGCCAGCAGCCTAGTCTCCTACAATGAGCAGTTCTTC. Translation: CASSLVSYNEQFF.

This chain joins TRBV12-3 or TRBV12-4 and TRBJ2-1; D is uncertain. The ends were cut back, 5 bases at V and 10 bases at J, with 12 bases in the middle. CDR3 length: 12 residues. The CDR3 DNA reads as TGTGCCAGCAGTATTCAACTGGGAGAGCAGTTCTTC. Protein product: CASSIQLGEQFF.

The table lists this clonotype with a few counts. The CDR3 DNA follows: TGTGCCAGCTCACCAACCGGGACTAGCGGTTACGAGCAGTACTTC. It codes for CASSPTGTSGYEQYF. The rearrangement uses TRBV18 and TRBJ2-7; TRBD2 agrees at 11 bases. Germline assignment: CDR1 KGHSH and CDR2 LQKENI. The J segment lost 4 bases and the V segment lost 2 bases, leaving 4 bases of the junction unmatched. CDR3 length: 15 amino acids.

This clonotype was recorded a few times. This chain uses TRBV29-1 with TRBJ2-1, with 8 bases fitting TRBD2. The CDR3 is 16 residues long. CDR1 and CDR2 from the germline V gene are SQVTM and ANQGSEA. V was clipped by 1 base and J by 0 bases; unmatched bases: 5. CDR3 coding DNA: TGCAGCGTTGAAGTGTTAGCGGGGCCCTCCTACAATGAGCAGTTCTTC. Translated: CSVEVLAGPSYNEQFF.

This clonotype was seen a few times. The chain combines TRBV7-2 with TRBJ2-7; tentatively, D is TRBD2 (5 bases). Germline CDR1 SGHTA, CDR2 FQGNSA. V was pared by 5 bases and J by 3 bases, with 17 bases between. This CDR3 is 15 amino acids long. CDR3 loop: CASSRSGAGIYEQYF. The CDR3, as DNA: TGTGCCAGCAGCCGGAGCGGAGCCGGGATCTACGAGCAGTACTTC.

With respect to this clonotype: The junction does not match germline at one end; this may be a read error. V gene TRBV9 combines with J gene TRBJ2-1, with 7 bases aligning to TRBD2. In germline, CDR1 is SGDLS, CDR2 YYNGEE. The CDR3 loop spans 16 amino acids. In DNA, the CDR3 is TGTGCCGGCAGCGTAGGTAGCGGGCGCTCCTACAATGAGCAGTTCTTC. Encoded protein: CAGSVGSGRSYNEQFF.